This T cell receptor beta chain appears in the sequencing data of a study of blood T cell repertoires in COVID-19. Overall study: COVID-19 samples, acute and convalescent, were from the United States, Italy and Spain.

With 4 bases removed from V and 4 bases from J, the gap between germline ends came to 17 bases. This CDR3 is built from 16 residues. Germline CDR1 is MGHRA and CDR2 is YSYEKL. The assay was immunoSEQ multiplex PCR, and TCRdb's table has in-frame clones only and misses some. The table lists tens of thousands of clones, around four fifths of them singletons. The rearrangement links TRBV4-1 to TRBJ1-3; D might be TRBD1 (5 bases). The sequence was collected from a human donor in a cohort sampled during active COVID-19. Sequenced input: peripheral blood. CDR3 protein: CASSPDGGGAGNTIYF. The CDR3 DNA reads TGCGCCAGCAGCCCAGACGGTGGAGGGGCAGGAAACACCATATATTTT.